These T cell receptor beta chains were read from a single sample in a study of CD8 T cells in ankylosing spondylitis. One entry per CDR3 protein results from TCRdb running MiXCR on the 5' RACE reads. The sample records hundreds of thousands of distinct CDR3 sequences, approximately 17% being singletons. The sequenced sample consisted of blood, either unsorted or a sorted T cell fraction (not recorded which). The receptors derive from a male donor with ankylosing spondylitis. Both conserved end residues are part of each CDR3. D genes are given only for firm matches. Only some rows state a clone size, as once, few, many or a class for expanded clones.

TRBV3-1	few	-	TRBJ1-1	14	CASRLSDRDTEAFF	TGTGCCAGCAGACTCTCGGACAGAGACACTGAAGCTTTCTTT
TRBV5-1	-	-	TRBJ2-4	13	CASSGQMGDIQYF	TGCGCCAGCAGCGGACAGATGGGGGACATTCAGTACTTC
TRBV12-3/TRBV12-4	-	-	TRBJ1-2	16	CASSFAQAATNYGYTF	TGTGCCAGCAGTTTCGCCCAGGCCGCTACGAACTATGGCTACACCTTC
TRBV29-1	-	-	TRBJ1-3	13	CSVQESSGNTIYF	TGCAGCGTACAGGAGAGCTCTGGAAACACCATATATTTT
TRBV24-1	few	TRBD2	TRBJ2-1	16	CATSDALAGDINEQFF	TGTGCCACCAGTGATGCACTAGCGGGAGATATCAATGAGCAGTTCTTC
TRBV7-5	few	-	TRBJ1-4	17	CISVSEAPGEVNEKLFF	-
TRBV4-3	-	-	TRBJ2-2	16	CASSQSIPAVGGELFF	TGCGCCAGCAGCCAAAGCATCCCGGCTGTCGGAGGGGAGCTGTTTTTT
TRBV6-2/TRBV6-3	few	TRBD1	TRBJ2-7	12	CASSFQGVSAYF	TGTGCCAGCAGTTTTCAGGGGGTATCTGCGTACTTC
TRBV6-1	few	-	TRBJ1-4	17	CASTPIPRSPTNEKLFF	TGTGCCAGCACCCCTATCCCCAGGAGTCCAACTAATGAAAAACTGTTTTTT
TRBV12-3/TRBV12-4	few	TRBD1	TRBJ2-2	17	CASSLALAGQGRGELFF	TGTGCCAGCAGTTTAGCGCTTGCGGGACAGGGTCGCGGGGAGCTGTTTTTT
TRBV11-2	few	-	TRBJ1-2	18	CASTYHGLTDEANYGYTF	TGTGCCAGCACCTACCACGGCCTAACTGACGAAGCTAACTATGGCTACACCTTC
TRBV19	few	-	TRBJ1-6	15	CASSPQQGGGSPLHF	TGTGCCAGTAGTCCCCAACAGGGTGGTGGTTCACCCCTCCACTTT
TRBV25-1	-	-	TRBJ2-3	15	CASSELGHQRDTQYF	TGTGCCAGCAGTGAATTAGGACACCAGAGGGATACGCAGTATTTT
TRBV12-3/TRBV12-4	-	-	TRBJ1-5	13	CASSQRRVEPQHF	TGTGCCAGCAGTCAGAGGAGAGTCGAGCCCCAGCATTTT
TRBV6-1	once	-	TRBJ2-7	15	CASSEGAATTYEQYF	TGTGCCAGCAGCGAAGGGGCAGCAACCACCTACGAGCAGTACTTC
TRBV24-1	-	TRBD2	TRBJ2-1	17	CATSDPPGLAGHNEQFF	TGTGCCACCAGTGATCCTCCGGGACTAGCGGGACACAATGAGCAGTTCTTC
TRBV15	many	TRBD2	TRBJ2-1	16	CATSREGLAGYNEQFF	TGTGCCACCAGCAGAGAGGGACTAGCGGGCTACAATGAGCAGTTCTTC
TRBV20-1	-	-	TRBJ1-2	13	CSARDRAGLGYTF	TGCAGTGCTAGAGATCGGGCAGGGTTGGGCTACACCTTC
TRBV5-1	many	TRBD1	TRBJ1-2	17	CASSFGQDGFQWGGYTF	TGCGCCAGCAGCTTCGGACAGGATGGCTTCCAATGGGGTGGCTACACCTTC
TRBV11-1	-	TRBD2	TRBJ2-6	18	CASSRRLAGRSGANVLTF	TGTGCCAGCAGCCGGAGACTAGCGGGCCGCTCTGGGGCCAACGTCCTGACTTTC
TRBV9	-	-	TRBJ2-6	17	CASSGNTRAYGANVLTF	TGTGCCAGCAGCGGCAACACCCGCGCGTATGGGGCCAACGTCCTGACTTTC
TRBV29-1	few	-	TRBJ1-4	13	CSVEGGDDEKLFF	TGCAGCGTTGAGGGGGGGGACGACGAAAAACTGTTTTTT
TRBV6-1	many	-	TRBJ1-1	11	CASSRYTEAFF	TGTGCCAGCAGTCGGTACACTGAAGCTTTCTTT
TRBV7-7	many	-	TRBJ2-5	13	CASSLTPQETQYF	TGTGCTAGCAGCTTAACTCCCCAAGAGACCCAGTACTTC
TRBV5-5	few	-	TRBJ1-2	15	CASRLMFSGNYGYTF	TGTGCCAGCAGACTAATGTTCAGTGGTAACTATGGCTACACCTTC
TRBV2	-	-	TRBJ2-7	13	CASSARRGSEQYF	TGTGCCAGCAGTGCCCGGCGGGGCTCCGAGCAGTACTTC
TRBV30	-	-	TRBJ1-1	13	CAWRTGANTEAFF	TGTGCCTGGAGAACAGGAGCGAACACTGAAGCTTTCTTT
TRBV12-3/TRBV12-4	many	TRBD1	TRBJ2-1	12	CASSHGTGEQFF	TGTGCCAGCAGCCACGGGACAGGAGAGCAGTTCTTC
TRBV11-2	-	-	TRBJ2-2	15	CASSLLRANTGELFF	TGTGCCAGCAGCTTATTGCGGGCGAACACCGGGGAGCTGTTTTTT
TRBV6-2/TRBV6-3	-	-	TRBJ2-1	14	CASRDTAVYNEQFF	TGTGCCAGCAGGGACACAGCAGTCTACAATGAGCAGTTCTTC
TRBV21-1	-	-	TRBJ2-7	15	CTSWTRAPISYEQYF	TGCACATCCTGGACCCGGGCGCCCATCTCCTACGAGCAGTACTTC
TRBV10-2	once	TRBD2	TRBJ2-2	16	CASNSGGAGNTGELFF	TGCGCCAGCAATAGCGGGGGGGCCGGCAACACCGGGGAGCTGTTTTTT
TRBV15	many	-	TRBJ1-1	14	CATSRDLMNTEAFF	TGTGCCACCAGCAGAGATTTGATGAACACTGAAGCTTTCTTT
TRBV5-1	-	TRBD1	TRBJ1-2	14	CASSLSTGAPGYTF	TGCGCCAGCAGCTTGTCCACAGGGGCTCCGGGCTACACCTTC
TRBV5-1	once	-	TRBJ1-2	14	CASNPQGPNYGYTF	TGCGCCAGCAACCCACAGGGACCTAACTATGGCTACACCTTC
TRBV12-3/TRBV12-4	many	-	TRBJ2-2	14	CASSPGFLAGELFF	TGTGCCAGCAGCCCAGGGTTTCTAGCCGGGGAGCTGTTTTTT
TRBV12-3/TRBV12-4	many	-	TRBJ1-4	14	CASSSTTGPEKLFF	TGTGCCAGCAGTTCAACCACAGGCCCCGAAAAACTGTTTTTT
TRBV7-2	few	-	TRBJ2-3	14	CASSLAQVGDTQYF	TGTGCCAGCAGCTTAGCCCAGGTGGGAGATACGCAGTATTTT
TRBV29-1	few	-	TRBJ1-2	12	CSVEKGSYGYTF	TGCAGCGTTGAAAAGGGAAGTTATGGCTACACCTTC
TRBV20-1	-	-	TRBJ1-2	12	CSARVGQYGYTF	TGCAGTGCTAGAGTCGGGCAGTATGGCTACACCTTC
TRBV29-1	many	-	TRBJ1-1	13	CSARGGGSTEAFF	TGCAGCGCCCGAGGGGGTGGAAGCACTGAAGCTTTCTTT